The present T cell receptor (beta chain) was sequenced within a study of T cell repertoires in cytomegalovirus infection (dated by TCRdb to about 2019). For the wider study: Because public TCR beta signatures pointed to carriage of CMV infection together with the matching HLA type, the HLA type of each donor mattered for the analysis.

What the authors observed across the whole study: In both this cohort and an independent cohort of some 350 donors, the cumulative frequency of public TCR beta family members distinguished carriers of CMV infection plus the relevant HLA type. In the ex vivo response, HLA-C-restricted CMV-specific TCR beta clonotypes were dominant, and in two of eight donors the single most frequent clonotype came from this HLA-C-restricted group.

TCRdb names Illumina HiSeq 1500 as the instrument used. Using fastp at Q25 and MiXCR, TCRdb reprocessed the public reads and kept productive beta chains. Every CDR3 protein is listed once, alongside the most common genes and DNA of its rows. Counted in this sample were roughly 180,000 distinct CDR3 sequences; 15% to 20% of them appeared once. The ten biggest clones cover about 25% of the sample. The CDR3 runs 14 amino acids, cysteine and phenylalanine included. The entry retains the CDR3 DNA only, 42 bases that are in frame from base 1. Looking up the germline V gene yields CDR1 SGHDT and CDR2 YYEEEE. A note on this clonotype: Its antigen is not yet known. A junction boundary mismatches the germline segment, possibly from a read error.

The receptor was isolated from a human donor in good health (CMV status not recorded). Some clones in this sample may be carry-over from other donors' samples. Sequencing was carried out using CD8+ T cells from PBMCs. Here the chain combines TRBV5-6 and TRBJ2-1; the central 7 bases match TRBD1. The CDR3 region reads CASSYRGSHNEQFF. Read as DNA, the sequence is TGTGCCAGCAGCTACAGGGGCTCCCACAATGAGCAGTTCTTC.